This T cell receptor (beta chain) was captured in a study of cytomegalovirus exposure and HLA in healthy donors. Points from the study as a whole: Being indistinguishable, some V segments were excluded, TRBV6-2 and TRBV6-3 among them. The authors later linked a missense DCLRE1C variant to TCR beta V- and J-gene trimming.

Though probably carrying unrecorded immune exposures, donors were nominally healthy at sampling. The count of this clone is one. Its antigen is currently unknown. Primers for the PCR totalled 60 Vbeta and 13 Jbeta. In the authors' methods: A later analysis counted approximately 80 million unique TCR beta chains, about 11 million shared. Sequenced by immunoSEQ multiplex PCR; TCRdb stores in-frame clones only, minus some. The V and J calls and the clone size are those of that table, but D and trimming were determined from the DNA. The repertoire holds under 200,000 clones, with roughly 80% as singletons. There are 12 residues in the CDR3. CDR1 and CDR2 from the germline V gene are SGHAT and FQNNGV. V shed 2 bases, J shed 7 bases, and the junction held 2 bases outside the gene matches.

The receptor was derived from a man aged 55-75 years in good health and CMV-seronegative. Sequencing was performed on PBMCs. The J gene is TRBJ2-7, the V gene TRBV11-2; 7 bases map to TRBD2. CDR3 sequence: CASSLSGMEQYF. The CDR3 DNA sequence: TGTGCCAGCAGCTTAAGCGGGATGGAGCAGTACTTC.